The 31 T cell receptor beta chains below were found in one sample sequenced in a study of blood T cell repertoires in COVID-19. Produced via immunoSEQ multiplex PCR; TCRdb's table is partial and in-frame only. The sample holds about 150,000 clones; 80% to 90% are singletons and the top ten take 13%. The sequencing input was peripheral blood. The receptors come from a man in his late teens or twenties with COVID-19, enrolled during active disease.

The genes are TRBV19 and TRBJ2-1; 11 positions agree with TRBD2. The length of the CDR3 is 15 residues. The J segment lost 5 bases and the V segment lost 6 bases, leaving 6 bases of the junction unmatched. Germline values: CDR1 LNHDA, CDR2 SQIVND (reference sequence). The CDR3 coding sequence is TGTGCCAGTAGCACTAGCGGGAGTACCCACAATGAGCAGTTCTTC. As protein: CASSTSGSTHNEQFF. The entire variable domain, with the rest obtained from reference TRBV19 and TRBJ2-1, is as follows: DGGITQSPKYLFRKEGQNVTLSCEQNLNHDAMYWYRQDPGQGLRLIYYSQIVNDFQKGDIAEGYSVSREKKESFPLTVTSAQKNPTAFYLCASSTSGSTHNEQFFGPGTRLTVL.

V is TRBV30 and J is TRBJ2-2; possible D gene TRBD1, 6 bases. CDR1 and CDR2 (germline): GTSNPN, SVGIG (reference sequence). Trimming stripped 0 bases from V and 7 bases from J, with 15 bases between. The CDR3 loop spans 15 amino acids. Written as DNA, the CDR3 is TGTGCCTGGAGTGTAACAGGGATCAAGGACGGGGAGCTGTTTTTT. The encoded protein is CAWSVTGIKDGELFF.

The chain links TRBV28 to TRBJ1-1, with D hard to call. Germline loops: CDR1 MDHEN, CDR2 SYDVKM. V dropped 0 bases and J dropped 5 bases, with 10 bases sitting between them. The length of the CDR3 is 14 residues. CDR3 in DNA: TGTGCCAGCAGTTTATGGGTAAAGCGGACTGAAGCTTTCTTT. It yields the protein CASSLWVKRTEAFF.

J is TRBJ2-1 and V is TRBV18; 9 positions agree with TRBD1. The length of the CDR3 is 15 residues. Germline assignment: CDR1 KGHSH and CDR2 LQKENI. The ends lost 5 bases at V and 8 bases at J; junction bases unmatched: 10. Here the CDR3 reads CASSYRDRVGDEQFF. The CDR3 nucleotides read TGTGCCAGCTCATACCGGGACAGGGTAGGAGATGAGCAGTTCTTC. Looking up the rest from reference TRBV18 and TRBJ2-1 gives the full variable domain: NAGVMQNPRHLVRRRGQEARLRCSPMKGHSHVYWYRQLPEEGLKFMVYLQKENIIDESGMPKERFSAEFPKEGPSILRIQQVVRGDSAAYFCASSYRDRVGDEQFFGPGTRLTVL.

This rearrangement joins TRBV19 to TRBJ2-1, with TRBD1 matching 10 bases. This CDR3 spans 16 amino acids. With 3 bases clipped from V and 2 bases from J, the junction kept 4 bases outside the gene matches. The germline CDR1 and CDR2 sequences are LNHDA and SQIVND (reference sequence). Here the CDR3 reads CASSITGQGPYNEQFF. DNA for the CDR3: TGTGCCAGTAGTATCACGGGACAGGGGCCCTACAATGAGCAGTTCTTC.

The gene calls are TRBV27 and TRBJ2-1; tentative D call: TRBD2 (5 bases). This CDR3 spans 15 amino acids. The V end lost 6 bases, the J end lost 2 bases, and 14 bases lay between the germline ends. The germline CDR1 and CDR2 sequences are MNHEY and SMNVEV (reference sequence). The CDR3 DNA sequence: TGTGCCAGCAGGCTGGCGGAGGCCGCCTACAATGAGCAGTTCTTC. Translation gives CASRLAEAAYNEQFF.

The chain recombines TRBV2 with TRBJ2-5; 10 positions match TRBD2. Trimming removed 4 bases from V and 2 bases from J; junction bases left unmatched: 1. The CDR3 sequence is 14 residues long. CDR1 is SNHLY and CDR2 is FYNNEI in the germline V gene. The CDR3 coding sequence is TGTGCCAGCAGTGTACTAGCGGGGCAAGAGACCCAGTACTTC. Encoded protein: CASSVLAGQETQYF.

The chain is built from TRBV30 and TRBJ2-3, with TRBD1 matching over 10 bases. Germline V gene lookup returns CDR1 GTSNPN and CDR2 SVGIG (reference sequence). This CDR3 is 14 amino acids long. After removal of 1 base from V and 5 bases from J, the junction contained 3 bases not matched to a gene. CDR3 in DNA: TGTGCCTGGAGTGCGGGACAGGGGATAGATACGCAGTATTTT. Its protein product is CAWSAGQGIDTQYF.

The chain uses TRBV24-1 and TRBJ2-2; TRBD1 matches at 7 bases. CDR1 and CDR2 (germline): KGHDR, SFDVKD. V shed 4 bases, J shed 4 bases, and the junction held 2 bases outside the gene matches. The CDR3 consists of 14 residues. CDR3 DNA: TGTGCCACCAGTGAAGGGGGCGGCACCGGGGAGCTGTTTTTT. This translates into CATSEGGGTGELFF.

V usage is TRBV28 and J usage is TRBJ2-3, with 9 bases fitting TRBD2. J lost 2 bases, V lost 4 bases, and 28 bases had no gene match. Germline V CDR1 and CDR2: MDHEN, SYDVKM. The CDR3 contains 23 residues. CDR3 loop: CASSSPLGIGLTTSGPPTDTQYF. The CDR3 DNA reads TGTGCCAGCAGTTCCCCCTTAGGTATAGGCCTGACAACTAGCGGGCCCCCCACAGATACGCAGTATTTT.

The chain joins TRBV24-1 to TRBJ2-5, with a tentative D call TRBD2 (6 bases). This CDR3 region has 15 residues. From germline, CDR1 is KGHDR and CDR2 SFDVKD. The ends were cut back, 4 bases at V and 1 base at J, with 12 bases in the middle. The CDR3 DNA follows: TGTGCCACCAGTGACCGCCGGGAGTCCCAAGAGACCCAGTACTTC. It codes for CATSDRRESQETQYF.

This clone has just one count. This rearrangement joins TRBV20-1 to TRBJ1-5; D remains ambiguous. Germline V gene data show CDR1 as DFQATT and CDR2 as SNEGSKA (reference sequence). Trimming cost V 6 bases and J 5 bases, with 8 bases left between them. This CDR3 comprises 11 residues. The CDR3 nucleotides are TGCAGTGCAACGCAGGATCAGCCCCAGCATTTT. Its translation is CSATQDQPQHF.

The rearrangement joins TRBV5-1 to TRBJ1-1; D not resolved. Trimming stripped 3 bases from V and 1 base from J, with 13 bases between. CDR1 SGHRS and CDR2 YFSETQ come from the germline V gene. This CDR3 region has 15 residues. CDR3 residues: CASSWSGSGNTEAFF. CDR3 coding DNA: TGCGCCAGCAGCTGGAGCGGTTCGGGGAACACTGAAGCTTTCTTT.

The V call is TRBV18, the J call TRBJ2-7, with 9 nucleotides matching TRBD1. CDR3 length: 14 amino acids. V shed 6 bases, J shed 4 bases, and the junction held 7 bases outside the gene matches. The germline V gene has CDR1 KGHSH and CDR2 LQKENI. The CDR3, as DNA: TGTGCCAGCTCCCGGGGACAGGGAAGGTACGAGCAGTACTTC. Protein product: CASSRGQGRYEQYF.

This clone showed up just once. CDR3 DNA sequence: TGTGCCAGCAGCTCCTCAGGGTACTACGAGCAGTACTTC. Amino acid sequence: CASSSSGYYEQYF. The V and J genes are TRBV5-6 and TRBJ2-7, with a possible D match to TRBD1 (5 bases). CDR3 length: 13 amino acids. The V end was cut by 3 bases, the J end by 3 bases, with 10 bases between. Germline lookup yields CDR1 SGHDT and CDR2 YYEEEE.

V is TRBV7-6 and J is TRBJ2-7, with 9 bases fitting TRBD2. Germline trimming cut 5 bases from V and 2 bases from J; bases unmatched to any gene: 7. Germline values: CDR1 SGHVS, CDR2 FNYEAQ. This CDR3 contains 15 residues. DNA for the CDR3: TGTGCCAGCAGCCCTGGGGCTAGCGGGACCTACGAGCAGTACTTC. Amino acids: CASSPGASGTYEQYF.

The V call is TRBV5-5, the J call TRBJ1-5; D call uncertain. The V and J ends lost 3 bases and 7 bases respectively, with 17 bases between them. The CDR3 totals 15 residues. Per germline, CDR1 SGHKS and CDR2 YYEKEE (reference sequence). CDR3 bases: TGTGCCAGCAGCTCCTCCTGGGCGAGTGGACAGCCCCAGCATTTT. It yields the protein CASSSSWASGQPQHF. The full variable domain, with the rest looked up from reference TRBV5-5 and TRBJ1-5, is DAGVTQSPTHLIKTRGQQVTLRCSPISGHKSVSWYQQVLGQGPQFIFQYYEKEERGRGNFPDRFSARQFPNYSSELNVNALLLGDSALYLCASSSSWASGQPQHFGDGTRLSIL.

J is TRBJ2-2 and V is TRBV30; 9 bases align to TRBD2. This CDR3 has 15 residues. J gave up 0 bases and V 4 bases, and 3 bases lay outside the gene matches. Germline V gene data show CDR1 as GTSNPN and CDR2 as SVGIG (reference sequence). This chain's CDR3 is CAWNGGRANTGELFF. DNA of the CDR3: TGTGCCTGGAATGGCGGGAGGGCGAACACCGGGGAGCTGTTTTTT.

This clone appeared a single time. DNA for the CDR3: TGTGCCAGCAGCTTGCGCAGGGGGAATGAGCAGTTCTTC. Protein product: CASSLRRGNEQFF. V usage is TRBV5-6 and J usage is TRBJ2-1, with 7 bases lining up with TRBD1. V shed 1 base, J shed 7 bases, and the junction held 2 bases outside the gene matches. Germline assignment: CDR1 SGHDT and CDR2 YYEEEE. CDR3 size: 13 residues.

V and J are TRBV28 and TRBJ2-7, with D possibly matching TRBD2 (6 bases). Trimming took off 3 bases at V and 5 bases at J, with 11 bases between the two ends. This CDR3 comprises 13 residues. Germline CDR1 MDHEN, CDR2 SYDVKM. The CDR3 bases are TGTGCCAGCAGTTTCGGTAGCGGTGACGAGCAGTACTTC. Its protein is CASSFGSGDEQYF. Full variable domain (outside the CDR3, taken from reference TRBV28 and TRBJ2-7): DVKVTQSSRYLVKRTGEKVFLECVQDMDHENMFWYRQDPGLGLRLIYFSYDVKMKEKGDIPEGYSVSREKKERFSLILESASTNQTSMYLCASSFGSGDEQYFGPGTRLTVT.

This clone was seen more than once but under ten times. The chain has TRBV10-1 and TRBJ1-1; maybe TRBD1 (5 bases). V gave up 0 bases and J gave up 8 bases, with 13 bases separating them. Germline lookup yields CDR1 WNHNN and CDR2 SYGVQD (reference sequence). The CDR3 is 14 residues long. In nucleotides, the CDR3 is TGCGCCAGCAGTGAGTCGCAGGGTCCTAACGAAGCTTTCTTT. It is translated as CASSESQGPNEAFF.

The J gene is TRBJ1-2, the V gene TRBV5-4, with D tentatively TRBD1 (5 bases). Germline assignment: CDR1 SGHNT and CDR2 YYREEE (reference sequence). This CDR3 is 15 amino acids long. V was clipped by 0 bases and J by 0 bases, with 9 bases between them. Written as DNA, the CDR3 is TGTGCCAGCAGCTTGGAGGCGGGGGCTAACTATGGCTACACCTTC. Translated, it gives CASSLEAGANYGYTF.

The DNA for the CDR3 is TGTGCCATCAGTGTAGGGGAGACTAGCGGGAGGTCCTACGAGCAGTACTTC. It is translated as CAISVGETSGRSYEQYF. The chain is built from TRBV10-3 and TRBJ2-7; 13 nucleotides line up with TRBD2. This CDR3 spans 17 amino acids. Germline assignment: CDR1 ENHRY and CDR2 SYGVKD. V was clipped by 4 bases and J by 1 base; unmatched bases: 7.

The V call is TRBV7-2, the J call TRBJ2-5; 9 bases fit TRBD1. The trim removed 1 base at V and 5 bases at J, leaving 2 bases unmatched. The CDR3 has 14 amino acids. Germline V lookup: CDR1 SGHTA, CDR2 FQGNSA. In DNA, the CDR3 is TGTGCCAGCAGCTTAGTAGACAGGGGGGAGACCCAGTACTTC. Residues: CASSLVDRGETQYF.

The chain employs TRBV10-1 and TRBJ1-1, with D perhaps matching TRBD1 (6 bases). Trimming shortened V by 8 bases and J by 9 bases, and 10 bases separated the two germline ends. Germline V gives CDR1 WNHNN, CDR2 SYGVQD (reference sequence). The CDR3 contains 10 residues. CDR3 protein: CASHRVQAFF. The CDR3 DNA reads TGCGCCAGCCACAGGGTCCAAGCTTTCTTT.

The chain is built from TRBV13 and TRBJ2-7, with 7 bases that match TRBD2. The germline V gene has CDR1 PRHDT and CDR2 FYEKMQ (reference sequence). This CDR3 has 15 amino acids. The V and J ends lost 4 bases and 2 bases, in that order; junction bases with no gene match: 8. As DNA, the CDR3 is TGTGCCAGCAGCTGGGGGAGGGTATCTGCCTACGAGCAGTACTTC. It specifies CASSWGRVSAYEQYF.

The chain joins TRBV18 to TRBJ2-1; 9 bases fit TRBD1. Trimming cost V 0 bases and J 3 bases; bases outside gene matches: 3. This CDR3 contains 16 residues. Germline V CDR1 and CDR2: KGHSH, LQKENI. This CDR3 reads CASSPPRDRVYNEQFF. CDR3 DNA sequence: TGTGCCAGCTCACCACCCCGGGACAGGGTCTACAATGAGCAGTTCTTC. The full variable domain, its missing parts supplied by reference TRBV18 and TRBJ2-1, is NAGVMQNPRHLVRRRGQEARLRCSPMKGHSHVYWYRQLPEEGLKFMVYLQKENIIDESGMPKERFSAEFPKEGPSILRIQQVVRGDSAAYFCASSPPRDRVYNEQFFGPGTRLTVL.

This chain uses TRBV21-1 with TRBJ2-3; the DNA was not compared with TRBD1, the D call given in the table. TRBV21-1 is a recognized pseudogene. The CDR3 sequence is 17 residues long. The CDR3 protein is CASSKDGQGATIDTQYF. The CDR3 DNA sequence: TGTGCCAGCAGCAAAGACGGACAGGGGGCGACGATAGATACGCAGTATTTT.

The chain uses TRBV5-4 and TRBJ2-3; the D gene is possibly TRBD2 (6 bases). CDR3 length: 15 residues. Trimming stripped 0 bases from V and 3 bases from J, with 11 bases between. CDR1 and CDR2 from the germline V gene are SGHNT and YYREEE (reference sequence). In nucleotides, the CDR3 is TGTGCCAGCAGCTTGGGTCCAGGGAGGACAGATACGCAGTATTTT. This sequence encodes CASSLGPGRTDTQYF.

The chain joins TRBV27 to TRBJ2-6; D is undetermined. Trimming cost V 2 bases and J 0 bases, with 8 bases left between them. The CDR3 is made up of 16 amino acids. CDR1 and CDR2 (germline): MNHEY, SMNVEV (reference sequence). CDR3 loop: CASSLLGFSGANVLTF. CDR3 sequence (DNA): TGTGCCAGCAGTTTACTAGGATTCTCTGGGGCCAACGTCCTGACTTTC.

The chain employs TRBV28 and TRBJ2-5, with TRBD2 as a possible D gene (7 bases). Germline V gives CDR1 MDHEN, CDR2 SYDVKM. V was trimmed by 1 base and J by 4 bases, leaving 16 bases between them. CDR3 size: 16 residues. The CDR3 here is CASSLFGGGPVETQYF. CDR3 nucleotides: TGTGCCAGCAGTTTATTTGGGGGGGGGCCGGTAGAGACCCAGTACTTC.